Below, 25 T cell receptor beta chains from the same sample are listed, as sequenced in a study of identical twins. TCRdb processed the 5' RACE reads anew with MiXCR; each CDR3 protein has one entry. The sample has nearly 200,000 distinct CDR3 sequences, about a sixth seen once; the top ten hold around two fifths. The sample also formed part of further work on T cells expressing NK-cell markers.

The sequencing input was CD8+ T cells sorted from blood. The receptors here all came from a woman under 30 in good health.

This clonotype was counted between two and nine times. The chain links TRBV27 to TRBJ1-1; no reliable D call. Germline CDR1 is MNHEY and CDR2 is SMNVEV (reference sequence). V was trimmed by 8 bases and J by 1 base, leaving 5 bases between them. The CDR3 sequence is 11 residues long. This CDR3 reads CASPGNTEAFF. CDR3 nucleotides: TGTGCCAGCCCGGGGAACACTGAAGCTTTCTTT.

The CDR3 sequence: CASSPQTGFVNYGYTF. The CDR3 DNA reads as TGTGCCAGCAGTCCTCAGACAGGGTTTGTTAACTATGGCTACACCTTC. The genes are TRBV27 and TRBJ1-2, with 7 nucleotides matching TRBD1. Per the germline V gene, CDR1 is MNHEY and CDR2 is SMNVEV (reference sequence). J gave up 1 base and V 5 bases, and 10 bases lay outside the gene matches. The CDR3 runs 16 residues.

Many counts were recorded for this clonotype. The CDR3 sequence is CASSHSAGSSYNEQFF. The CDR3 bases are TGCGCCAGCAGCCATTCAGCGGGTAGCTCCTACAATGAGCAGTTCTTC. The rearrangement uses TRBV4-3 and TRBJ2-1; D may be TRBD2 (6 bases). The CDR3 runs to 16 residues. The germline V and J ends were trimmed by 3 bases and 0 bases, with 12 bases remaining between them. CDR1 and CDR2 from the germline V gene are LGHNA and YSLEER.

The chain joins TRBV9 to TRBJ2-3; 14 positions agree with TRBD2. This CDR3 region has 19 residues. CDR1 and CDR2 (germline): SGDLS, YYNGEE. The V and J ends lost 4 bases and 0 bases, in that order; junction bases with no gene match: 10. CDR3 DNA: TGTGCCAGCAGCACCCCACGACTAGCGGGAGGGACTAGCACAGATACGCAGTATTTT. It specifies CASSTPRLAGGTSTDTQYF.

This clonotype was counted a few times. The genes are TRBV7-9 and TRBJ1-2; 11 nucleotides align to TRBD1. J was trimmed by 0 bases and V by 5 bases; bases with no gene match: 5. Germline V gives CDR1 SEHNR, CDR2 FQNEAQ (reference sequence). The CDR3 runs 16 residues. The CDR3 DNA follows: TGTGCCAGCAGCCCGGGACAGGGGGAAGCTAACTATGGCTACACCTTC. Translation gives CASSPGQGEANYGYTF.

Ten or more counts support this clonotype. This rearrangement joins TRBV7-2 to TRBJ2-7, with 10 bases aligning to TRBD2. This CDR3 has 14 residues. V trimming: 5 bases; J trimming: 3 bases; junction bases outside the gene matches: 4. Germline lookup yields CDR1 SGHTA and CDR2 FQGNSA. CDR3 in amino acids: CASSPTSGYYEQYF. CDR3 nucleotide sequence: TGTGCCAGCAGCCCGACTAGCGGGTACTACGAGCAGTACTTC.

This clonotype was counted only a few times. The V call is TRBV12-3 or TRBV12-4, the J call TRBJ2-7, with 8 bases aligning to TRBD2. Trimming took 3 bases from V and 0 from J; bases not matched to a gene: 1. The CDR3 has 14 residues. The CDR3 reads CASSLRGDSYEQYF. CDR3 sequence (DNA): TGTGCCAGCAGTTTGCGGGGGGACTCCTACGAGCAGTACTTC.

The chain uses TRBV7-8 and TRBJ2-1; D tentatively fits TRBD1 or TRBD2 (5 bases each). V lost 4 bases, J lost 9 bases, and 10 bases lay in between. CDR1 is SGHVS and CDR2 is FQNEAQ in the germline V gene. The CDR3 has 12 amino acids. The CDR3 bases are TGTGCCAGCAGCTCCTCGGGGACTGAGCAGTTCTTC. Translating gives CASSSSGTEQFF.

The chain combines TRBV12-3 or TRBV12-4 with TRBJ2-6; D is undetermined. V gave up 3 bases and J gave up 0 bases, with 3 bases separating them. The CDR3 covers 14 residues. The CDR3 region is CASSFISGANVLTF. The CDR3 bases are TGTGCCAGCAGTTTTATCTCTGGGGCCAACGTCCTGACTTTC.

This clonotype was counted a few times. The chain has TRBV11-3 and TRBJ1-1; TRBD1 aligns across 9 bases. After removal of 5 bases from V and 2 bases from J, the junction contained 3 bases not matched to a gene. The CDR3 covers 14 residues. The V gene's germline CDR1 is SGHNT and CDR2 YENEEA. The CDR3 spells CASSEDRGNTEAFF. CDR3 sequence (DNA): TGTGCCAGCAGCGAGGACAGGGGTAACACTGAAGCTTTCTTT.

This clonotype appeared a few times. This rearrangement joins TRBV2 to TRBJ2-1; D is unresolved. This CDR3 region has 17 residues. Germline CDR1 reads SNHLY; CDR2 reads FYNNEI. Trimming took off 4 bases at V and 0 bases at J, with 16 bases between the two ends. Here the CDR3 DNA reads TGTGCCAGCAGTGGGGCTAAGCTACTTAGCTCCTACAATGAGCAGTTCTTC. Translated, it gives CASSGAKLLSSYNEQFF.

In its sample, this clonotype was seen a few times. The genes are TRBV13 and TRBJ2-7, with 7 bases that match TRBD2. J lost 0 bases, V lost 6 bases, and 5 bases had no gene match. Germline CDR1 reads PRHDT; CDR2 reads FYEKMQ (reference sequence). The CDR3 spans 14 residues. CDR3 in amino acids: CASSMGGSSYEQYF. CDR3 sequence (DNA): TGTGCCAGCAGTATGGGCGGGAGCTCCTACGAGCAGTACTTC.

This clonotype has more than one count but fewer than ten. The chain has TRBV29-1 and TRBJ2-1; a possible D gene is TRBD1 (5 bases). Germline assignment: CDR1 SQVTM and CDR2 ANQGSEA. V was pared by 0 bases and J by 6 bases, with 9 bases between. The length of the CDR3 is 13 residues. The CDR3 reads CSVEDYQGNEQFF. CDR3 DNA: TGCAGCGTTGAAGATTACCAGGGCAATGAGCAGTTCTTC.

The gene calls are TRBV27 and TRBJ2-1; D perhaps matches TRBD2 (6 bases). The germline V gene encodes CDR1 MNHEY and CDR2 SMNVEV (reference sequence). The CDR3 spans 15 residues. V was shortened by 4 bases and J by 9 bases, with 19 bases between the two germline ends. CDR3 nucleotide sequence: TGTGCCAGCAGTTGGCGACCGGGCCCCGGGGGTGAGCAGTTCTTC. Translated, it gives CASSWRPGPGGEQFF.

This chain links TRBV7-8 with TRBJ2-1, with 8 bases identical to TRBD2. CDR1 is SGHVS and CDR2 is FQNEAQ in the germline V gene. The CDR3 runs to 14 residues. Losses at the gene ends were 10 bases for V and 0 bases for J; bases not matched to a gene: 5. The CDR3 DNA sequence: TGTGCCACAGCGGGGGAGGGCTCCTACAATGAGCAGTTCTTC. Its translation is CATAGEGSYNEQFF.

This clonotype was recorded a few times. The V call is TRBV7-9, the J call TRBJ2-3; D is uncertain. Trimming left V 1 base short and J 4 bases short, with 12 bases between. There are 15 residues in the CDR3. Germline-derived CDR1 and CDR2 are SEHNR and FQNEAQ (reference sequence). CDR3 nucleotide sequence: TGTGCCAGCAGCTTAGAGTCTAGGCGAGCAGATACGCAGTATTTT. It encodes CASSLESRRADTQYF.

This clonotype has ten or more counts. Here the CDR3 DNA reads TGTGCCAGCAGCCAGGTCGGGCTAGCGGGATTCAGGCCTCGTGATGAGCAGTTCTTC. Its protein is CASSQVGLAGFRPRDEQFF. The rearrangement joins TRBV3-1 to TRBJ2-1; TRBD2 agrees at 9 bases. The CDR3 sequence is 19 residues long. V gave up 3 bases and J gave up 8 bases; unmatched junction bases: 20. CDR1 is LGHDT, CDR2 YNNKEL, per germline (reference sequence).

The gene calls are TRBV20-1 and TRBJ2-1, with a weak D call TRBD1 (6 bases). The CDR3 has 12 amino acids. Looked up from germline, CDR1 is DFQATT and CDR2 is SNEGSKA (reference sequence). Trimming removed 5 bases from V and 10 bases from J, with 15 bases in between. CDR3 protein: CSADTGLGEQFF. The CDR3 DNA reads TGCAGTGCTGATACAGGGCTCGGGGAGCAGTTCTTC.

The chain is built from TRBV5-5 and TRBJ2-7, with unresolved D. CDR1 is SGHKS, CDR2 YYEKEE, per germline (reference sequence). V lost 0 bases and J 2 bases, leaving 12 bases between the germline ends. CDR3 length: 15 amino acids. CDR3 residues: CASSLDHSVPYEQYF. CDR3 sequence (DNA): TGTGCCAGCAGCTTGGATCATTCTGTCCCCTACGAGCAGTACTTC. Full variable domain (remainder filled in from reference TRBV5-5 and TRBJ2-7): DAGVTQSPTHLIKTRGQQVTLRCSPISGHKSVSWYQQVLGQGPQFIFQYYEKEERGRGNFPDRFSARQFPNYSSELNVNALLLGDSALYLCASSLDHSVPYEQYFGPGTRLTVT.

V gene TRBV7-8 combines with J gene TRBJ2-1; tentative D call: TRBD2 (6 bases). Trimming pared 5 bases from V and 6 bases from J, leaving 14 bases between. Per germline, CDR1 SGHVS and CDR2 FQNEAQ. CDR3 length equals 14 residues. The CDR3 bases are TGTGCCAGCAGCCCCCCGGAGGGAATCAATGAGCAGTTCTTC. This gives the protein CASSPPEGINEQFF.

This clonotype turned up a few times. This chain uses TRBV7-9 with TRBJ2-1; 8 bases are shared with TRBD2. V was clipped by 5 bases and J by 0 bases; unmatched bases: 6. This CDR3 comprises 16 residues. From germline, CDR1 is SEHNR and CDR2 FQNEAQ (reference sequence). CDR3 protein: CASSPASGLSYNEQFF. The CDR3 region has the DNA TGTGCCAGCAGCCCTGCTAGCGGGCTCTCCTACAATGAGCAGTTCTTC.

The V gene is TRBV12-3 or TRBV12-4, the J gene TRBJ2-5, with 9 bases matching TRBD2. The CDR3 has 15 residues. After removal of 6 bases from V and 1 base from J, the junction contained 6 bases not matched to a gene. DNA of the CDR3: TGTGCCAGCAGCCGTATAGCGGGAGCCCAAGAGACCCAGTACTTC. Translated: CASSRIAGAQETQYF.

This clonotype was counted at least ten times. This chain links TRBV5-1 with TRBJ2-5, with D perhaps TRBD1 (5 bases). V was trimmed by 4 bases and J by 4 bases, leaving 5 bases between them. Germline-derived CDR1 and CDR2 are SGHRS and YFSETQ. The length of the CDR3 is 11 residues. CDR3 region: CASSRGETQYF. CDR3 nucleotide sequence: TGCGCCAGCAGCAGGGGAGAGACCCAGTACTTC.

This clonotype was counted between two and nine times. This chain joins TRBV20-1 and TRBJ2-1; TRBD1 might be the D (5 bases). The CDR3 consists of 17 residues. V gave up 0 bases and J gave up 4 bases, with 19 bases separating them. In germline, CDR1 is DFQATT, CDR2 SNEGSKA (reference sequence). CDR3 residues: CSAREQVGLFPYNEQFF. CDR3 nucleotides: TGCAGTGCTAGAGAACAGGTGGGCCTTTTCCCATACAATGAGCAGTTCTTC.

The chain is built from TRBV11-3 and TRBJ2-1, with D uncertain. The CDR3 has 14 amino acids. Germline V gene data show CDR1 as SGHNT and CDR2 as YENEEA. Trimming pared 6 bases from V and 12 bases from J, leaving 21 bases between. The CDR3 DNA reads as TGTGCCAGCAGTGCTACACGTCCCCCTTTTGGGCAGTTCTTC. Translating it yields CASSATRPPFGQFF.